The entry below gives a single TCR beta chain sequence along with its context. This entry comes from a study of blood T cell repertoires in COVID-19. Study-level background: There were acute and convalescent COVID-19 samples, and they came from the United States, Italy and Spain. The analysed material was cDNA or gDNA that came from T cells, B-cell-depleted T cells, or PBMCs.

Authors' methods: Amplification from reference gene primers served as the basis for estimated nucleated cell counts. The repertoire was sequenced with immunoSEQ multiplex PCR; TCRdb's copy has only in-frame clones and lacks some. That table furnishes V, J and clone size, whereas the DNA furnished D and trimming. Of about 160,000 clones in the sample, 89% are singletons; the top ten hold around 3%. Material: peripheral blood. The receptor was isolated from a man between 60 and 70 years old with acute or convalescent COVID-19.

The CDR3 region has the DNA TGTGCCAGCAGGCCCTCCCCGACAGGGAACTATGGCTACACCTTC. Protein sequence: CASRPSPTGNYGYTF. The gene calls are TRBV6-5 and TRBJ1-2; 7 bases map to TRBD1. Unmatched junction bases numbered 9, after V lost 6 bases and J lost 2 bases. The germline gives CDR1 MNHEY, CDR2 SVGAGI. The CDR3 runs to 15 residues.